This T cell receptor (beta chain) was recorded in a study of blood T cells in healthy people across ages. Study context: Per every two T cells, about one barcoded beta molecule was captured by template switching.

On this clonotype: The antigen remains undetermined.

Points from the study as a whole: Across the age range, TCR beta diversity per million T cells fell in a roughly linear way. With unsorted PBMCs, a conclusive comparison of naive versus antigen-experienced cells was not possible.

Using a J-beta primer mix together with a sample-barcoded 5' primer, a second PCR was run for about 7 to 12 cycles. Each CDR3 protein is one row after TCRdb ran MiXCR on the 5' RACE reads. This sample yields 700,000 to 850,000 distinct CDR3 sequences, of which 53% are seen a single time; 41% belongs to the top ten. The ends lost 6 bases at V and 14 bases at J; junction bases unmatched: 13. The germline V gene encodes CDR1 MNHNS and CDR2 SASEGT. There are 13 residues in the CDR3. Sequencing was performed on blood. The chain couples TRBV6-1 to TRBJ2-3; 8 bases map to TRBD2. The receptor's source is an elderly man in good health. CDR3 sequence reads: CASSQREREDAYF. The CDR3 DNA is TGTGCCAGCAGCCAGCGGGAGAGGGAAGACGCGTATTTT.